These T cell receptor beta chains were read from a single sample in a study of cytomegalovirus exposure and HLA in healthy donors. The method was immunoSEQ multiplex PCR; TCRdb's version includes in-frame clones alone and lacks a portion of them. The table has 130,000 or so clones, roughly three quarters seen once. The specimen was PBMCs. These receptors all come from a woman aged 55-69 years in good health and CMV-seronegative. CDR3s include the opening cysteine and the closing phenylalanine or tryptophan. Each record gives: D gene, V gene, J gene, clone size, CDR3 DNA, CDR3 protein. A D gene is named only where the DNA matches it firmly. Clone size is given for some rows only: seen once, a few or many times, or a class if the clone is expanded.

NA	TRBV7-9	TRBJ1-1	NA	TGTTCCAGCAGCTTAGAGCACGTACAAGCTTTCTTT	CSSSLEHVQAFF
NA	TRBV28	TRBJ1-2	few	TGTGCCAGCAGTTCGGTCCGGGAAGGCTACACCTTC	CASSSVREGYTF
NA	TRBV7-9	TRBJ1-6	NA	TGTGCCAGCAGCCACGCGACAGGTCTTATCCAGACATATAATTCACCCCTCCACTTT	CASSHATGLIQTYNSPLHF
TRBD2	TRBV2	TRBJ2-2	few	TGTGCCAGCAGTGACCTACTAGCGGGGTCCACCGGGGAGCTGTTTTTT	CASSDLLAGSTGELFF
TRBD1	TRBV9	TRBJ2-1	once	TGTGCCAGCAGCCTAGAGGGGACAGGGGTCTACAATGAGCAGTTCTTC	CASSLEGTGVYNEQFF
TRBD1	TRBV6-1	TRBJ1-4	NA	TGTGCCAGCGGTCTGACAGGGCGGGGTCATGAAAAACTGTTTTTT	CASGLTGRGHEKLFF
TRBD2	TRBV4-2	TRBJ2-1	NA	TGTGCCAGCAGCCAAGATGGACTAGCGGGGAATGAGCAGTTCTTC	CASSQDGLAGNEQFF
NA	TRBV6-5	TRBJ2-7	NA	TGTGCCAGCAGTTACGCCCCAGGTGGCCCTATGGTGGAGCAGTACTTC	CASSYAPGGPMVEQYF
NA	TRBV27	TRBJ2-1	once	TGTGCCAGCAGTCCCCGGACTGCACGAGTCACCTACAATGAGCAGTTCTTC	CASSPRTARVTYNEQFF
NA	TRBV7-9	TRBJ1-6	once	TGTGCCAGCAGGTCGGACTTGTTGGATAATTCACCCCTCCACTTT	CASRSDLLDNSPLHF
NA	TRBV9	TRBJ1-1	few	TGTGCCAGCAGCGTACAGACAAACACTGAAGCTTTCTTT	CASSVQTNTEAFF
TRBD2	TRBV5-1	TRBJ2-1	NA	TGCGCCAGCAGCTTGGTTGGCGGGAGTACTGGCAATGAGCAGTTCTTC	CASSLVGGSTGNEQFF
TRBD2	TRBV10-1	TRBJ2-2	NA	TGCGCCAGCAGTGCTAGCGGGAGAGTGGCGGGGGAGCTGTTTTTT	CASSASGRVAGELFF
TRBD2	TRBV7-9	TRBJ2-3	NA	TGTGCCAGCAGCTGGGGACTAGCGGGGGGGAGCACAGATACGCAGTATTTT	CASSWGLAGGSTDTQYF